These 25 T cell receptor beta chains were all obtained from the same sample, sequenced in a study of blood T cell repertoires in COVID-19. Produced via immunoSEQ multiplex PCR; TCRdb's table is partial and in-frame only. The sample contains 180,000 or so clones, 65% to 85% of which appear only once. Material for sequencing was PBMCs or T cells enriched from blood (not recorded which). All receptors derive from a woman between 55 and 75 years old who had recovered from COVID-19.

The chain links TRBV18 to TRBJ2-3, with TRBD2 matching 10 bases. From germline, CDR1 is KGHSH and CDR2 LQKENI. V lost 5 bases to trimming and J lost 3 bases; unmatched junction nucleotides: 11. This CDR3 is built from 17 residues. The CDR3 DNA follows: TGTGCCAGCTCAACAGGCTGGGGGACTAGCGAGACAGATACGCAGTATTTT. Its translation is CASSTGWGTSETDTQYF.

This chain connects TRBV11-2 to TRBJ1-4; D is perhaps TRBD1 (6 bases). CDR1 and CDR2 (germline): SGHAT, FQNNGV. This CDR3 region has 13 residues. V was trimmed by 5 bases and J by 6 bases, leaving 10 bases between them. CDR3 protein: CASSEDRHEKLFF. The CDR3 DNA sequence: TGTGCCAGCAGCGAAGACAGGCATGAAAAACTGTTTTTT. Looking up the rest from reference TRBV11-2 and TRBJ1-4 gives the full variable domain: EAGVAQSPRYKIIEKRQSVAFWCNPISGHATLYWYQQILGQGPKLLIQFQNNGVVDDSQLPKDRFSAERLKGVDSTLKIQPAKLEDSAVYLCASSEDRHEKLFFGSGTQLSVL.

The chain recombines TRBV5-1 with TRBJ2-7; 9 positions agree with TRBD1. This CDR3 spans 14 amino acids. After removal of 3 bases from V and 7 bases from J, the junction contained 8 bases not matched to a gene. CDR1 is SGHRS, CDR2 YFSETQ, per germline. In DNA, the CDR3 is TGCGCCAGCAGCTCCGGAACAGGGGGCGAAGAGCAGTACTTC. It translates to CASSSGTGGEEQYF.

This clone was counted a few times. The chain links TRBV12-3 or TRBV12-4 to TRBJ1-5, with 8 nucleotides matching TRBD1. Germline trimming cut 6 bases from V and 4 bases from J; bases unmatched to any gene: 2. The CDR3 has 13 residues. The CDR3 nucleotides read TGTGCCAGCAGACGGACAGGGAATCAGCCCCAGCATTTT. This sequence encodes CASRRTGNQPQHF.

The chain recombines TRBV5-6 with TRBJ1-2, with D unresolved. Trimming pared 0 bases from V and 3 bases from J, leaving 15 bases between. CDR1 SGHDT and CDR2 YYEEEE come from the germline V gene. The CDR3 covers 16 residues. The CDR3 DNA is TGTGCCAGCAGCTTGGCTCCATCCGGACTCGACTATGGCTACACCTTC. Its protein product is CASSLAPSGLDYGYTF.

This clone occurred once. The chain carries TRBV7-3 and TRBJ2-2; perhaps TRBD2 as D (6 bases). Per germline, CDR1 SGHTA and CDR2 FQGTGA. The CDR3 covers 14 residues. V was cut by 7 bases and J by 5 bases, with 14 bases left in between. The CDR3 loop reads CASMAGGSTGELFF. CDR3 nucleotide sequence: TGTGCCAGCATGGCCGGGGGTAGTACCGGGGAGCTGTTTTTT. Full variable domain (missing parts from reference TRBV7-3 and TRBJ2-2): GAGVSQTPSNKVTEKGKYVELRCDPISGHTALYWYRQSLGQGPEFLIYFQGTGAADDSGLPNDRFFAVRPEGSVSTLKIQRTERGDSAVYLCASMAGGSTGELFFGEGSRLTVL.

The chain has TRBV19 and TRBJ2-1, with 10 bases that match TRBD1. The V gene's germline CDR1 is LNHDA and CDR2 SQIVND (reference sequence). The J segment lost 8 bases and the V segment lost 2 bases, leaving 3 bases of the junction unmatched. The CDR3 has 14 residues. CDR3: CASSIRGTGDEQFF. The DNA of the CDR3 is TGTGCCAGTAGTATACGGGGGACAGGGGATGAGCAGTTCTTC.

The chain recombines TRBV10-3 with TRBJ2-1; D is perhaps TRBD1 (5 bases). This CDR3 comprises 16 residues. The V end lost 3 bases, the J end lost 0 bases, and 12 bases lay between the germline ends. Germline-derived CDR1 and CDR2 are ENHRY and SYGVKD. CDR3 residues: CAISDLRQSSYNEQFF. As DNA, the CDR3 is TGTGCCATCAGTGACCTCCGACAGTCCTCCTACAATGAGCAGTTCTTC.

The V gene is TRBV7-8, the J gene TRBJ2-7; TRBD2 matches at 14 bases. The CDR3 is 16 residues long. V shed 7 bases and J 0 bases; nucleotides not matched to a gene: 5. CDR1 and CDR2 (germline): SGHVS, FQNEAQ. In DNA form, the CDR3 reads TGTGCCAGCACTGGACTAGCGGGGGGCCTCTCCTACGAGCAGTACTTC. This codes for CASTGLAGGLSYEQYF.

This chain uses TRBV3-1 (or the pseudogene TRBV3-2) with TRBJ2-4; a possible D gene is TRBD2 (5 bases). The V end lost 4 bases, the J end lost 9 bases, and 10 bases lay between the germline ends. The CDR3 runs to 12 residues. The germline V gene has CDR1 LGHDT and CDR2 YNNKEL (reference sequence). Here the CDR3 reads CASSPPLGIQYF. As DNA, the CDR3 is TGTGCCAGCAGCCCTCCACTAGGCATTCAGTACTTC.

J is TRBJ1-3 and V is TRBV19; possibly TRBD1 for D (5 bases). V lost 3 bases and J 0 bases, leaving 12 bases between the germline ends. Germline V gene sequence: CDR1 LNHDA, CDR2 SQIVND (reference sequence). CDR3 length equals 16 residues. The CDR3 bases are TGTGCCAGTAGTATCCAGGGCGCCTTCTCTGGAAACACCATATATTTT. Protein product: CASSIQGAFSGNTIYF.

The chain is built from TRBV7-9 and TRBJ1-1, with D possibly TRBD1 on 5 matching bases. This CDR3 region has 14 residues. Between the trimmed V and J ends, which lost 1 base and 5 bases, there was a span of 11 bases. The V gene's germline CDR1 is SEHNR and CDR2 FQNEAQ (reference sequence). DNA for the CDR3: TGTGCCAGCAGCTTAGGATGGGGGAGGACTGAAGCTTTCTTT. Its protein is CASSLGWGRTEAFF.

The chain couples TRBV11-2 to TRBJ2-1, with 14 positions matching TRBD2. The junction had 4 bases not matched to a gene; V was cut back by 1 base and J by 5 bases. The CDR3 extends over 17 amino acids. CDR1 and CDR2 (germline): SGHAT, FQNNGV. CDR3 amino acids: CASSLGTSGRIHNEQFF. CDR3 in DNA: TGTGCCAGCAGCTTAGGGACTAGCGGGAGGATACACAATGAGCAGTTCTTC.

As for this clone: Other DNA sequences in this sample translate to the same CDR3. In DNA, the CDR3 is TGTGCCAGCAGCTTACAGGGGGCATATACTGAAGCTTTCTTT. Its protein is CASSLQGAYTEAFF. This chain connects TRBV7-9 to TRBJ1-1; 8 nucleotides line up with TRBD1. Trimming took 2 bases from V and 5 from J; bases not matched to a gene: 4. Germline V gene data show CDR1 as SEHNR and CDR2 as FQNEAQ (reference sequence). The CDR3 totals 14 residues.

The chain links TRBV18 to TRBJ1-2; 7 bases fit TRBD1. CDR1 KGHSH and CDR2 LQKENI come from the germline V gene. There are 13 residues in the CDR3. With 6 bases clipped from V and 8 bases from J, the junction kept 9 bases outside the gene matches. The CDR3 DNA follows: TGTGCCAGCTCCCTGCAGGGGGAAGAAGGCTACACCTTC. It yields the protein CASSLQGEEGYTF.

The chain joins TRBV30 to TRBJ1-6, with D maybe TRBD1 (5 bases). CDR1 and CDR2 from the germline V gene are GTSNPN and SVGIG (reference sequence). V lost 3 bases and J lost 4, with 13 bases in between. The CDR3 sequence is 15 residues long. In DNA, the CDR3 is TGTGCCTGGAGAGTCAGGACATCTTATAATTCACCCCTCCACTTT. This gives the protein CAWRVRTSYNSPLHF.

The chain uses TRBV5-1 and TRBJ2-5; tentative D call: TRBD1 (5 bases). Between the trimmed V and J ends, which lost 4 bases and 1 base, there was a span of 14 bases. The length of the CDR3 is 15 residues. Per germline, CDR1 SGHRS and CDR2 YFSETQ. The DNA of the CDR3 is TGCGCCAGCAGCGCGGCAGTAGGGGCCCAAGAGACCCAGTACTTC. It encodes CASSAAVGAQETQYF. The variable domain in full, with the rest retrieved from reference TRBV5-1 and TRBJ2-5, is KAGVTQTPRYLIKTRGQQVTLSCSPISGHRSVSWYQQTPGQGLQFLFEYFSETQRNKGNFPGRFSGRQFSNSRSEMNVSTLELGDSALYLCASSAAVGAQETQYFGPGTRLLVL.

The J gene is TRBJ1-2, the V gene TRBV5-5; 7 positions agree with TRBD1. This CDR3 is 15 amino acids long. CDR1 SGHKS and CDR2 YYEKEE come from the germline V gene (reference sequence). Trimming cost V 4 bases and J 4 bases; bases outside gene matches: 10. CDR3 DNA sequence: TGTGCCAGCAGCGCGAGAGGGACAGAAGTCTATGGCTACACCTTC. It translates to CASSARGTEVYGYTF. Full variable domain (outside the CDR3, taken from reference TRBV5-5 and TRBJ1-2): DAGVTQSPTHLIKTRGQQVTLRCSPISGHKSVSWYQQVLGQGPQFIFQYYEKEERGRGNFPDRFSARQFPNYSSELNVNALLLGDSALYLCASSARGTEVYGYTFGSGTRLTVV.

J is TRBJ1-1 and V is TRBV27; D remains unclear. The CDR3 totals 13 residues. Per germline, CDR1 MNHEY and CDR2 SMNVEV (reference sequence). V shed 2 bases and J shed 5 bases, with 9 bases lying between them. CDR3 coding DNA: TGTGCCAGCAGTTTAGAGGCACGGACTGAAGCTTTCTTT. It translates to CASSLEARTEAFF.

The chain combines TRBV2 with TRBJ2-3; 7 nucleotides agree with TRBD2. V was pared by 6 bases and J by 9 bases, with 3 bases of the junction left unmatched. The CDR3 contains 11 residues. Germline V gives CDR1 SNHLY, CDR2 FYNNEI. The CDR3 nucleotides read TGTGCCAGCAGGGGCGGGGGAACGCAGTATTTT. Translated, it gives CASRGGGTQYF. Using reference TRBV2 and TRBJ2-3 for the parts outside the CDR3, the full variable domain is EPEVTQTPSHQVTQMGQEVILRCVPISNHLYFYWYRQILGQKVEFLVSFYNNEISEKSEIFDDQFSVERPDGSNFTLKIRSTKLEDSAMYFCASRGGGTQYFGPGTRLTVL.

This chain links TRBV19 with TRBJ1-5, with D unresolved. This CDR3 has 16 amino acids. The V gene's germline CDR1 is LNHDA and CDR2 SQIVND (reference sequence). Trimming removed 4 bases at V and 0 bases at J, with 13 bases between. Written as DNA, the CDR3 is TGTGCCAGTAGTACGGAGTTGAAGCGTAGCAATCAGCCCCAGCATTTT. This sequence encodes CASSTELKRSNQPQHF.

This chain links TRBV7-2 with TRBJ2-2, with a possible D match to TRBD1 (6 bases). Germline V gene lookup returns CDR1 SGHTA and CDR2 FQGNSA. The CDR3 contains 15 residues. V lost 3 bases and J 2 bases, leaving 10 bases between the germline ends. The CDR3 nucleotides read TGTGCCAGCAGCTTCCGGACAGCTAACACCGGGGAGCTGTTTTTT. This translates into CASSFRTANTGELFF.

V and J are TRBV27 and TRBJ2-7; a possible D gene is TRBD2 (7 bases). The CDR3 is made up of 14 amino acids. Germline CDR1 is MNHEY and CDR2 is SMNVEV (reference sequence). V lost 6 bases, J lost 4 bases, and 16 bases lay in between. The CDR3 DNA follows: TGTGCCAGCAGCCCAATTGGGGGGGCTTACGAGCAGTACTTC. Its protein product is CASSPIGGAYEQYF.

The chain recombines TRBV5-4 with TRBJ1-1; the match to TRBD1 covers 9 bases. This CDR3 is built from 13 residues. V gave up 2 bases and J gave up 9 bases; unmatched junction bases: 5. Germline V gene data show CDR1 as SGHNT and CDR2 as YYREEE (reference sequence). In nucleotides, the CDR3 is TGTGCCAGCAGCTTACCGGGACAGGGAAAAGCTTTCTTT. Translated: CASSLPGQGKAFF. Full variable domain (remainder filled in from reference TRBV5-4 and TRBJ1-1): ETGVTQSPTHLIKTRGQQVTLRCSSQSGHNTVSWYQQALGQGPQFIFQYYREEENGRGNFPPRFSGLQFPNYSSELNVNALELDDSALYLCASSLPGQGKAFFGQGTRLTVV.

This chain links TRBV2 with TRBJ2-5, with D perhaps TRBD2 (5 bases). The germline CDR1 and CDR2 sequences are SNHLY and FYNNEI. The CDR3 extends over 15 amino acids. V lost 6 bases and J 4 bases, leaving 18 bases between the germline ends. In nucleotides, the CDR3 is TGTGCCAGCAGGCACGATCTAGCCACGGGAGAGACCCAGTACTTC. It translates to CASRHDLATGETQYF.